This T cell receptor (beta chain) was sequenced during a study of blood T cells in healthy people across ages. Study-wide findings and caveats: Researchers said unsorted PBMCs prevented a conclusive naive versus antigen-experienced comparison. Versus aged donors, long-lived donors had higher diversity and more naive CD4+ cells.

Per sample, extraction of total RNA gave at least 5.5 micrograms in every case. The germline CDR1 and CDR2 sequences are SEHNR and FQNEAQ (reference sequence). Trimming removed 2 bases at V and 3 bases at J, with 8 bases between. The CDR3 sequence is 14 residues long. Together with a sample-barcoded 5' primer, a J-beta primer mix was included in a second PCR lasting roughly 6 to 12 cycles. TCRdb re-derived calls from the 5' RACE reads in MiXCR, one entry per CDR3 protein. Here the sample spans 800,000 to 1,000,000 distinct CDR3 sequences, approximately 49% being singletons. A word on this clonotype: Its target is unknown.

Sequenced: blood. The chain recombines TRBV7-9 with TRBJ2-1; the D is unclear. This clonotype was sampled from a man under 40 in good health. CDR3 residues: CASSLSFFYNEQFF. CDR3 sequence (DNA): TGTGCCAGCAGCTTATCCTTCTTCTACAATGAGCAGTTCTTC.